This T cell receptor (beta chain) was profiled in a study of shared T cell receptors in the human thymus. Germline CDR1 LNHDA, CDR2 SQIVND (reference sequence). The CDR3 loop spans 14 amino acids. The V gene lost 5 bases and the J gene lost 4 bases, with 14 bases spanning the gap. Some clones are missing from TCRdb's copy, which holds only in-frame ones; the method was immunoSEQ multiplex PCR. The data contain 700,000 or so clones, approximately 83% of them singletons. The sample also formed part of further work on human thymus T cells. That study adds: Thymic and blood repertoires appeared to display a bias in their usage of V and J genes.

The sequenced sample was thymocytes. The chain combines TRBV19 with TRBJ1-2, with D possibly matching TRBD1 (6 bases). The TCR comes from a girl under three years old with a congenital heart defect. The CDR3 reads CASSLPGHLYGYTF. The CDR3 bases are TGTGCCAGTAGTCTCCCGGGACACCTCTATGGCTACACCTTC.